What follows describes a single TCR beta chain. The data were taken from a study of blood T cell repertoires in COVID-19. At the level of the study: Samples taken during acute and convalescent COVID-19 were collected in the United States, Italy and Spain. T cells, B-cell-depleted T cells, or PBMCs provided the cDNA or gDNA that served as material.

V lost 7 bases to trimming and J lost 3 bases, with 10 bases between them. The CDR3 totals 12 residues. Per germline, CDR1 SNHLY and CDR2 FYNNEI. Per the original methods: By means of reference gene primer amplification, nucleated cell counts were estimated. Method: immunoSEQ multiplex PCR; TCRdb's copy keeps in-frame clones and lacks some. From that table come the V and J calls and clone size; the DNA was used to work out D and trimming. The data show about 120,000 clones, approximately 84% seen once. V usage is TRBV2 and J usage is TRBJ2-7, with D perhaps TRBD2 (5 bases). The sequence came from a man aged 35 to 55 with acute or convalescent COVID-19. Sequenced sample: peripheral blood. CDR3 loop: CASIRDYYEQYF. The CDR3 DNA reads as TGTGCCAGCATTCGGGATTACTACGAGCAGTACTTC.